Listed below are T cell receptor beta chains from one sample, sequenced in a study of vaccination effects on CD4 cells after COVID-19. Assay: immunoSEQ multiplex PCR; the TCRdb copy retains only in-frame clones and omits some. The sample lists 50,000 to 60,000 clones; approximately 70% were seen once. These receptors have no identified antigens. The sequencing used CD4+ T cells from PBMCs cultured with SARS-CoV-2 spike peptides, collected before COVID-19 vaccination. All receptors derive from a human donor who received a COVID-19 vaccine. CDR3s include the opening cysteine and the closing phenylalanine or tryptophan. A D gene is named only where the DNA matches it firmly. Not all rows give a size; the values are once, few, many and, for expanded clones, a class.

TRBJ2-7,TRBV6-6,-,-,TGTGCCAGCAGCCCGGGGCAGGGTAGTGGTCGGCAGTACTTC,CASSPGQGSGRQYF
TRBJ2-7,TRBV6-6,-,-,TGTGCCAGCACCCCCGACCTATACGAGCAGTACTTC,CASTPDLYEQYF
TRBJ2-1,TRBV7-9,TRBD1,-,TGTGCCAGCAGCTTAGAGAACAGGGGCAATGAGCAGTTCTTC,CASSLENRGNEQFF
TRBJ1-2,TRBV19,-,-,TGTGCCAGTAAGTTCCTCGATCAGGGCGGTGGCTACACCTTC,CASKFLDQGGGYTF
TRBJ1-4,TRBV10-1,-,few,TGCGCCAGCAGTGAGTGGGCTCATGAAAAACTGTTTTTT,CASSEWAHEKLFF
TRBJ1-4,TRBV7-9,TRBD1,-,TGTGCCAGCAGCTCGACAGGGAGAGGCGAAAAACTGTTTTTT,CASSSTGRGEKLFF
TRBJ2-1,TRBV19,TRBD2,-,TGTGCCAGTGTCAAAGCGGGGGGCTCCTACAATGAGCAGTTCTTC,CASVKAGGSYNEQFF
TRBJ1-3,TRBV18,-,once,TGTGCCAGCTCACCAGACTCACAGTCCTCTGGAAACACCATATATTTT,CASSPDSQSSGNTIYF
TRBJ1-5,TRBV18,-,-,TGTGCCAGCTCAGAGGACTATAGCAATCAGCCCCAGCATTTT,CASSEDYSNQPQHF
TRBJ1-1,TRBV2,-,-,TGTGCCAGCACCCCGGGCCGGGAGACTGAAGCTTTCTTT,CASTPGRETEAFF
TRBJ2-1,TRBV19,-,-,TGTGCCAGTAGTACAGGACAAGGCATGGGGGGTGAGCAGTTCTTC,CASSTGQGMGGEQFF
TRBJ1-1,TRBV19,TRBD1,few,TGTGCCAGTGCCCGGGACAGGGGGCGGGTATCTGAAGCTTTCTTT,CASARDRGRVSEAFF
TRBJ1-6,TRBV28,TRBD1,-,TGTGCCAGCAGTCGGACAGGGGGAAATTCACCCCTCCACTTT,CASSRTGGNSPLHF
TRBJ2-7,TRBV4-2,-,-,TGTGCCAGCAGCCAAGCCAGTCTGGGGGGGCACGAGCAGTACTTC,CASSQASLGGHEQYF
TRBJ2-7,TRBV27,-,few,TGTGCCAGCAGCGATTACTACGAGCAGTACTTC,CASSDYYEQYF
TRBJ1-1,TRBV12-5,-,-,TGTGCTAGTGGTTTGGGACAGATGAACACTGAAGCTTTCTTT,CASGLGQMNTEAFF
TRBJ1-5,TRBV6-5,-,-,TGTGCCAGCAGTTACTCCGGACGGAGAGCATACCCCCAGCATTTT,CASSYSGRRAYPQHF
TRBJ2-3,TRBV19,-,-,TGTGCCAGTAGTATCCAGACGGGGCTCGGCACAGATACGCAGTATTTT,CASSIQTGLGTDTQYF
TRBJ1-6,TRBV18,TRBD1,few,TGTGCCAGCTCACCCCCAGGGGGCAGTCTCCACTTT,CASSPPGGSLHF
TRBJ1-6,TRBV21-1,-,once,TGTGCCAGCAGCAAAGGCGGTTTACGGGACCCGATTTCACCCCTCCACTTT,CASSKGGLRDPISPLHF
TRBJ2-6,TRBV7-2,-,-,TGTGCCAGCAGCTTAATGTGGGGGAGGAGGACCTCTGGGGCCAACGTCCTGACTTTC,CASSLMWGRRTSGANVLTF
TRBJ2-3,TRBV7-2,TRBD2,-,TGTGCCAGCAGCTTAGCGCGGAGCGGGGGGCCCCGCACAGATACGCAGTATTTT,CASSLARSGGPRTDTQYF
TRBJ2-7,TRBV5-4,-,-,TGTGCCAGCAGCCGAACAACAGGGTCGTCTTCCTACGAGCAGTACTTC,CASSRTTGSSSYEQYF
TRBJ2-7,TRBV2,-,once,TGTGCCACCCGCGACAGGTCCAGCTACGAGCAGTACTTC,CATRDRSSYEQYF
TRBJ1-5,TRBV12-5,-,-,TGTGCTAGTGGTATTGGGTGGGTCTCCGATAGCAATCAGCCCCAGCATTTT,CASGIGWVSDSNQPQHF
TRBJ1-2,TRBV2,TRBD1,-,TGTGCCAGCAGTAAAGACAGGGACGGCTACACCTTC,CASSKDRDGYTF
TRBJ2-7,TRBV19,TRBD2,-,TGTGCCAGTACCGTTAGCGGGGGAGACTACGAGCAGTACTTC,CASTVSGGDYEQYF
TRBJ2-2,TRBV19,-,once,TGTGCCAGTAGTTCCGGATACTACACCGGGGAGCTGTTTTTT,CASSSGYYTGELFF
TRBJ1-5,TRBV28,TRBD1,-,TGTGCCAGCAGTATACAGGGGAAGGTCCAGCCCCAGCATTTT,CASSIQGKVQPQHF
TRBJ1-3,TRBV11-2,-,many,TGTGCCAGCAGCTTGGAGCCCTCTGGAAACACCATATATTTT,CASSLEPSGNTIYF
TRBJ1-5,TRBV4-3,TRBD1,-,TGCGCCAGCAGCCAGCAGGCCGGACAGGGGGATAAGCCCCAGCATTTT,CASSQQAGQGDKPQHF
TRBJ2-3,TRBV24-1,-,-,TGTGCCACCAGTGATTTTCTGGGGGAGAACCCCTCACAAGATACGCAGTATTTT,CATSDFLGENPSQDTQYF
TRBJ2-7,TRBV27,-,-,TGTGCCAGCAGTTTGACACCTGAGGGTGAGTACTTC,CASSLTPEGEYF